This T cell receptor (beta chain) was retrieved from a study of blood T cell repertoires in COVID-19. Data came from immunoSEQ multiplex PCR; TCRdb stores just in-frame clones and leaves some out. The sample has around 620,000 clones, 80% to 90% seen once. The source material was peripheral blood. This sequence was found in a woman aged 18 to 35 with acute or convalescent COVID-19.

The CDR3 region is CASSSGFSNPGNTIYF. CDR3 DNA sequence: TGCGCCAGCAGCTCCGGGTTCAGTAACCCTGGAAACACCATATATTTT. The chain couples TRBV5-1 to TRBJ1-3; D remains ambiguous. CDR3 length: 16 amino acids. V was pared by 3 bases and J by 2 bases, with 15 bases between. CDR1 SGHRS and CDR2 YFSETQ come from the germline V gene.